This T cell receptor beta chain appears in the sequencing data of a study of CD4 T cells in relation to SARS-CoV-2 and coronaviruses. The table came from immunoSEQ multiplex PCR; TCRdb's copy has only in-frame clones and leaves some out. The sample gives about 68,000 clones, 93% of which show up once; approximately 0.25% is in the top ten. Unexposed donor CD4+ T cells date from about 2011-2019, before the COVID-19 pandemic. Study-wide findings and caveats: Pre-pandemic and post-infection samples never came from the same donor.

This clone was seen once. As yet, its antigen is unknown. CDR3 length: 16 residues. The germline V and J ends were trimmed by 5 bases and 8 bases, with 22 bases remaining between them. Germline V gene data show CDR1 as MNHNY and CDR2 as SVGAGI (reference sequence). The sample was naive CD4+ T cells from PBMCs. Documented subset: naive CD4+ T cells isolated by negative enrichment. The sequence derives from a human donor in good health. V is TRBV6-6 and J is TRBJ1-3, with D uncertain. This CDR3 reads CASSRTTATIGDTIYF. The CDR3 DNA sequence: TGTGCCAGCAGTCGAACAACCGCGACAATCGGGGACACCATATATTTT.